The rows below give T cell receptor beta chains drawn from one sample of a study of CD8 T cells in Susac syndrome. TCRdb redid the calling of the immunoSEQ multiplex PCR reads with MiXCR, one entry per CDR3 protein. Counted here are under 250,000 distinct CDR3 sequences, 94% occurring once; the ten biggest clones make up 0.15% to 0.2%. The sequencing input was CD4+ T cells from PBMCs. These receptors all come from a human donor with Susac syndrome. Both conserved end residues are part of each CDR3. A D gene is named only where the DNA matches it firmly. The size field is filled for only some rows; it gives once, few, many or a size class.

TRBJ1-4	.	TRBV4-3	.	CASSPYMDSFEKLFF	TGCGCCAGCAGCCCCTACATGGACAGCTTCGAGAAACTGTTTTTT
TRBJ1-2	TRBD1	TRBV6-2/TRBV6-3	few	CASSRDRENYGYTF	TGTGCCAGCAGTCGGGACAGGGAAAACTATGGCTACACCTTC
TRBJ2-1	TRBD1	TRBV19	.	CASSIRDRGVNEQFF	TGTGCCAGTAGTATTCGGGACAGGGGGGTCAATGAGCAGTTCTTC
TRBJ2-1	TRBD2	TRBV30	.	CAWSVRGLASGRNEQFF	TGTGCCTGGAGTGTACGGGGACTAGCAAGTGGTAGGAATGAGCAGTTCTTC
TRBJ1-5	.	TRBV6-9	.	CASRLNQPQHF	TGTGCCAGCAGACTTAATCAGCCCCAGCATTTT
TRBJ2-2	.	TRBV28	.	CASSLGRGHTGELFF	TGTGCCAGCAGTTTAGGGCGGGGGCACACCGGGGAGCTGTTTTTT
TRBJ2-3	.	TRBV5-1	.	CASSLAGAGDTQYF	TGCGCCAGCAGCTTGGCAGGGGCGGGAGATACGCAGTATTTT
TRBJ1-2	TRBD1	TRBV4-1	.	CASSQVRDRLLHGYTF	TGCGCCAGCAGCCAAGTCCGGGACAGGTTATTACATGGCTACACCTTC
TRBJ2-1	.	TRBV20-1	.	CSFPANPYNEQFF	TGCAGTTTCCCCGCCAATCCTTACAATGAGCAGTTCTTC
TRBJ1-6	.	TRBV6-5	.	CASSSRGAQNSPLHF	TGTGCCAGCTCATCCCGGGGAGCTCAAAATTCACCCCTCCACTTT
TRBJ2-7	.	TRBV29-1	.	CSVVPGESEQYF	TGCAGCGTTGTTCCAGGGGAAAGCGAGCAGTACTTC
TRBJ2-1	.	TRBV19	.	CASSTRRGTYNEQFF	TGTGCCAGTAGTACGCGGCGGGGTACCTACAATGAGCAGTTCTTC
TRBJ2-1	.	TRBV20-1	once	CSARGPGTRLQEQFF	TGCAGTGCTAGAGGCCCCGGGACTCGCCTCCAGGAGCAGTTCTTC
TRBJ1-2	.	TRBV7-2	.	CASSLKQGYYGYTF	TGTGCCAGCAGCTTAAAGCAGGGGTACTATGGCTACACCTTC
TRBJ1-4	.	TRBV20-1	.	CSARDIDQGWDEKLFF	TGCAGTGCTAGAGACATAGATCAGGGGTGGGATGAAAAACTGTTTTTT
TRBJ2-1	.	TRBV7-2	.	CASSLDNEQFF	TGTGCCAGCAGCTTGGACAATGAGCAGTTCTTC
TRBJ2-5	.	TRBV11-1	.	CASSLGLKQETQYF	TGTGCCAGCAGCTTAGGCCTGAAACAAGAGACCCAGTACTTC
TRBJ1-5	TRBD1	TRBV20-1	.	CSASGQGVRQPQHF	TGCAGTGCTAGTGGCCAGGGGGTACGTCAGCCCCAGCATTTT
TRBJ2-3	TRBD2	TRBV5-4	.	CASSTRGGSADTQYF	TGTGCCAGCAGCACACGGGGGGGCTCAGCAGATACGCAGTATTTT
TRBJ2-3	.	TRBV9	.	CASRVGGGVADTQYF	TGTGCCAGCAGGGTCGGCGGGGGCGTCGCAGATACGCAGTATTTT
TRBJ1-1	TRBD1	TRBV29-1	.	CSVVSGGTEAFF	TGCAGCGTTGTATCAGGGGGGACTGAAGCTTTCTTT
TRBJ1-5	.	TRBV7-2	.	CASSLRANQPQHF	TGTGCCAGCAGCTTACGGGCGAATCAGCCCCAGCATTTT
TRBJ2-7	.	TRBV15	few	CATSRDRAGNEQYF	TGTGCCACCAGCAGAGATCGGGCAGGGAACGAGCAGTACTTC
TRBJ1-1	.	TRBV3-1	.	CASSFLTNTEAFF	TGTGCCAGCAGCTTCCTGACCAACACTGAAGCTTTCTTT
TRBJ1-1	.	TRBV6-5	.	CASSYWGRNTEAFF	TGTGCCAGCAGTTACTGGGGGAGGAACACTGAAGCTTTCTTT
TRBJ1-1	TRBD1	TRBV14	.	CASSHNRGGNTEAFF	TGTGCCAGCAGCCATAACAGGGGTGGAAACACTGAAGCTTTCTTT
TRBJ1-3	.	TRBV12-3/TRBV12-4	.	CASSWTPSGNTIYF	TGTGCCAGCAGTTGGACTCCCTCTGGAAACACCATATATTTT
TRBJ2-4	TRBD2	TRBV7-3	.	CASSLSGRGNIQYF	TGTGCCAGCAGCTTAAGCGGGAGGGGAAACATTCAGTACTTC
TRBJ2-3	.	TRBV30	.	CAWSVTDTQYF	TGTGCCTGGAGTGTCACAGATACGCAGTATTTT
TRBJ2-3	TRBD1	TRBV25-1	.	CASRGTGGPTDTQYF	TGTGCCAGCAGAGGGACAGGGGGCCCCACAGATACGCAGTATTTT
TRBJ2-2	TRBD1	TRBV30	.	CAWSPGTGEPGELFF	TGTGCCTGGAGCCCCGGGACAGGAGAACCCGGGGAGCTGTTTTTT
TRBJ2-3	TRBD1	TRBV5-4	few	CASSWGQGADTQYF	TGTGCCAGCAGCTGGGGACAGGGAGCAGATACGCAGTATTTT
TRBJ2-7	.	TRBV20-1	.	CSASPAGRNEQYF	TGCAGTGCTAGCCCCGCAGGTCGGAACGAGCAGTACTTC
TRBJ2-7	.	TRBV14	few	CASSQATPYEQYF	TGTGCCAGCAGCCAAGCGACACCGTACGAGCAGTACTTC
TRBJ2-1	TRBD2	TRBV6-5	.	CASSYSSLAGVGYEQFF	TGTGCCAGCAGTTACTCGTCCCTAGCGGGGGTTGGCTATGAGCAGTTCTTC
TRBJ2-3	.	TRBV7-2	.	CASSLEGESTDTQYF	TGTGCCAGCAGCTTAGAAGGGGAGAGCACAGATACGCAGTATTTT
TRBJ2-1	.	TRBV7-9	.	CASSRGTGYNEQFF	TGTGCCAGCAGCCGCGGCACTGGCTACAATGAGCAGTTCTTC
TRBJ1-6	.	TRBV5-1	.	CASSLVGSSYNSPLHF	TGCGCCAGCAGCTTGGTGGGGAGCTCCTATAATTCACCCCTCCACTTT
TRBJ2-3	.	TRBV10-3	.	CAINAIESTDTQYF	TGTGCCATCAACGCGATTGAAAGCACAGATACGCAGTATTTT